This T cell receptor (beta chain) was identified in a study of cytomegalovirus exposure and HLA in healthy donors. The study's findings and limits: Among TCR beta chains of equal frequency, HLA-associated ones were more clonally expanded in a later analysis. Association of 15,000 to 20,000 TCR beta sequences with HLA alleles was found at 0.05 false discovery rate in a later analysis.

In the case of this clone: Its specificity is not known.

Germline CDR1 MNHEY, CDR2 SMNVEV (reference sequence). The CDR3 has 16 residues. The ends lost 4 bases at V and 2 bases at J; junction bases unmatched: 10. This PCR relied on a set of 60 Vbeta primers and 13 Jbeta primers. Repertoires were generated with immunoSEQ multiplex PCR, while TCRdb's copy carries only in-frame clones and drops some. Of fewer than 250,000 clones detected, about 80% appear once; the ten largest clones hold approximately 10%. The rearrangement joins TRBV27 to TRBJ2-7, with 8 bases lining up with TRBD2. This TCR was sampled from a woman in her forties or fifties in good health and CMV-seropositive. The specimen sequenced was PBMCs. CDR3 residues: CASSYHGGATTYEQYF. DNA for the CDR3: TGTGCCAGCAGTTACCACGGGGGGGCAACGACCTACGAGCAGTACTTC.